These 14 T cell receptor delta chains were sequenced from one sample in a study of Vδ1+ human thymocytes. Overall study results and limits: In the thymus, TRG and TRD repertoires looked highly polyclonal with Gaussian CDR3 lengths.

Extracted RNA was reverse transcribed into cDNA. CDR3 amplicons came from multiplex PCR with pooled V-gene forward and constant-region reverse primers. TCRdb re-identified clones in the multiplex PCR reads via CATT. Seen here are under 80,000 delta-chain clones, around 35% observed once, and the top ten hold over 0.2%. No antigen is known for these receptors. The sequenced sample consisted of Vdelta1+ gamma-delta thymocytes from the thymus. The subset here: FACS-sorted CD3+ TCRalphabeta- TCRVdelta1+ TCRVdelta2- thymocytes. The receptors here all came from a boy under two years old who had congenital heart surgery.

This clone was detected only a few times. V usage is TRDV1 and J usage is TRDJ1; the match to TRDD3 covers 9 bases. The CDR3 sequence is 22 residues long. The ends lost 4 bases at V and 0 bases at J; junction bases unmatched: 24. CDR1 TSWWSYY and CDR2 QGS come from the germline V gene. The chain's CDR3 is CALGALPFRLLGDQEDTDKLIF. As DNA, the CDR3 is TGTGCTCTTGGGGCCCTTCCCTTCCGACTACTGGGGGACCAAGAGGACACCGATAAACTCATCTTT.

The chain combines TRDV1 with TRDJ1; D is ambiguous. This CDR3 has 21 amino acids. Trimming took off 3 bases at V and 0 bases at J, with 29 bases between the two ends. Germline V gene lookup returns CDR1 TSWWSYY and CDR2 QGS. In DNA, the CDR3 is TGTGCTCTTGGGGATCCCGCCTTTCCCACTAACCCGTTTACGTACACCGATAAACTCATCTTT. Protein sequence: CALGDPAFPTNPFTYTDKLIF.

V and J are TRDV1 and TRDJ1; TRDD3 matches 8 bases. With 4 bases clipped from V and 9 bases from J, the junction kept 7 bases outside the gene matches. The germline CDR1 and CDR2 sequences are TSWWSYY and QGS. The CDR3 contains 13 residues. In DNA form, the CDR3 reads TGTGCTCTTGGGGGAACGGGGATACTCCAACTCATCTTT. Amino acids: CALGGTGILQLIF.

In its sample, this clone was seen a few times. The rearrangement uses TRDV1 and TRDJ1; D unresolved. The CDR3 is 17 amino acids. Trimming removed 2 bases from V and 9 bases from J, with 25 bases in between. Per the germline V gene, CDR1 is TSWWSYY and CDR2 is QGS. The CDR3 spells CALGESNSRPSTVELIF. The CDR3 coding sequence is TGTGCTCTTGGGGAAAGTAATTCTAGGCCCAGTACAGTTGAACTCATCTTT.

With regard to this clone: The junction does not match germline at one end; this may be a read error. This chain joins TRDV1 and TRDJ1, with 10 bases that match TRDD3. From germline, CDR1 is TSWWSYY and CDR2 QGS. This CDR3 region has 16 residues. The CDR3 DNA is TGTGCTCTGGGGGATACGGTCTCCATTTACCCCGATAAACTCATCTTT. This codes for CALGDTVSIYPDKLIF.

V and J are TRDV1 and TRDJ1; maybe TRDD3 (6 bases). The germline V gene encodes CDR1 TSWWSYY and CDR2 QGS. Trimming left V 3 bases short and J 0 bases short, with 23 bases between. This CDR3 spans 19 amino acids. The CDR3 region has the DNA TGTGCTCTTGGGGACTCGCGTCAACGTCCAGGGGATTACACCGATAAACTCATCTTT. Its protein product is CALGDSRQRPGDYTDKLIF.

This clone turned up a few times. The chain joins TRDV1 to TRDJ1; 12 bases agree with TRDD3. V lost 3 bases and J lost 3; bases outside the gene matches: 20. Germline V lookup: CDR1 TSWWSYY, CDR2 QGS. CDR3 size: 21 residues. This CDR3 reads CALGDPLLPTGGYPAADKLIF. The DNA of the CDR3 is TGTGCTCTTGGGGATCCCCTCCTTCCTACTGGGGGATACCCCGCCGCCGATAAACTCATCTTT.

The table lists this clone with a few counts. The chain is built from TRDV1 and TRDJ1; 7 nucleotides agree with TRDD3. In germline, CDR1 is TSWWSYY, CDR2 QGS. Trimming removed 3 bases from V and 0 bases from J; junction bases left unmatched: 25. The CDR3 has 22 residues. The CDR3 coding sequence is TGTGCTCTTGGGGACCCCTACGTCAGTGGGGGACAGAGATGGAGGTACACCGATAAACTCATCTTT. It specifies CALGDPYVSGGQRWRYTDKLIF.

This clone was seen only a few times. The chain has TRDV1 and TRDJ1; D is ambiguous. Germline CDR1 TSWWSYY, CDR2 QGS. This CDR3 region has 15 residues. V lost 1 base and J lost 5, with 14 bases in between. The CDR3 bases are TGTGCTCTTGGGGAACGGGTTTCCCGGGTAGATAAACTCATCTTT. This translates into CALGERVSRVDKLIF.

The rearrangement uses TRDV1 and TRDJ1, with 8 bases fitting TRDD3. The CDR3 runs to 21 residues. Unmatched junction bases numbered 20, after V lost 2 bases and J lost 0 bases. Germline loops: CDR1 TSWWSYY, CDR2 QGS. The CDR3 is CALGESVPGTGGLQYTDKLIF. CDR3 coding DNA: TGTGCTCTTGGGGAATCTGTCCCCGGTACTGGGGGCCTCCAGTACACCGATAAACTCATCTTT.

As regards this clone: Its ends do not fully match the called genes, so a read error is possible. The J gene is TRDJ1, the V gene TRDV1; D perhaps matches TRDD3 (5 bases). Per germline, CDR1 TSWWSYY and CDR2 QGS. This CDR3 has 18 residues. The CDR3 spells CALRDAPGRQGGTDKLIF. The CDR3 DNA is TGTGCTCTTAGGGATGCCCCCGGACGGCAGGGGGGCACCGATAAACTCATCTTT.

Of note for this clone: This may come from a read error, since a much larger clone is one base off. The identical CDR3 is also encoded by other nucleotide sequences in the sample. The chain joins TRDV2 to TRDJ1, with D perhaps TRDD3 (5 bases). CDR3 length equals 15 residues. Germline V lookup: CDR1 GEAIGNYY, CDR2 EKD. The chain's CDR3 is CACDTSWDYTDKLIF. The CDR3 DNA sequence: TGTGCCTGTGACACAAGCTGGGACTACACCGATAAGCTCATCTTT.

This clone has a handful of counts. V and J are TRDV1 and TRDJ1; tentatively, D is TRDD2 (6 bases). V lost 0 bases and J lost 0, with 20 bases in between. Germline CDR1 and CDR2: TSWWSYY and QGS. The CDR3 is made up of 19 amino acids. For the CDR3, the DNA is TGTGCTCTTGGGGAACTATCCTACGTGAGCGGGGAGTACACCGATAAACTCATCTTT. Amino acids: CALGELSYVSGEYTDKLIF.

V gene TRDV1 combines with J gene TRDJ1, with D perhaps being TRDD2 or TRDD3 (7 bases each). The CDR3 spans 24 residues. From germline, CDR1 is TSWWSYY and CDR2 QGS. Trimming shortened V by 6 bases and J by 0 bases, and 41 bases separated the two germline ends. CDR3 coding DNA: TGTGCTCTTGGTCCTTACCGTAGCCCAAAGATTCCTACTGGGGATCTAGGTAACACCGATAAACTCATCTTT. Protein product: CALGPYRSPKIPTGDLGNTDKLIF.